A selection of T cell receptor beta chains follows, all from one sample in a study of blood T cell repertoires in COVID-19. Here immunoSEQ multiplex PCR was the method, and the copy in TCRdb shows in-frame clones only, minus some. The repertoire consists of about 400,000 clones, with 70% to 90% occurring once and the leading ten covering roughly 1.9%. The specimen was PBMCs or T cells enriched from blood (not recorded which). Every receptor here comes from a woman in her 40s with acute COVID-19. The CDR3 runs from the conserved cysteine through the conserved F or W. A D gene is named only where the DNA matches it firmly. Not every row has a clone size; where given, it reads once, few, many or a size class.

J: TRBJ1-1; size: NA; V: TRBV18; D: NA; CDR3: CASSPYGEKGEAFF; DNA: TGTGCCAGCTCACCCTACGGGGAGAAGGGTGAAGCTTTCTTT
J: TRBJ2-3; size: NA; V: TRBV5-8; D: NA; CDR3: CASSSHGPQASTDTQYF; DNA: TGTGCCAGCAGCTCGCACGGCCCGCAAGCGAGCACAGATACGCAGTATTTT
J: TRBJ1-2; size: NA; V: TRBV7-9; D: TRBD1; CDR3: CASSVDREHGYTF; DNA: TGTGCCAGCAGCGTGGACAGGGAGCATGGCTACACCTTC
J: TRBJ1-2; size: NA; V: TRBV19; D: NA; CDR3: CASSIEQDYGYTF; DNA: TGTGCCAGTAGTATAGAACAAGACTATGGCTACACCTTC
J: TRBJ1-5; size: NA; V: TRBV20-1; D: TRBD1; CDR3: CSASRTGQPQHF; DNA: TGCAGTGCTAGTAGGACAGGTCAGCCCCAGCATTTT
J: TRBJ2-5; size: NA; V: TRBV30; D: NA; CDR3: CAWSLRDTRGTQYF; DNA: TGTGCCTGGAGTCTCCGGGACACGCGAGGGACCCAGTACTTC
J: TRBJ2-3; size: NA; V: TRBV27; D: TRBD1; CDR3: CASSPLTGQGTDTQYF; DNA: TGTGCCAGCAGTCCTTTGACGGGACAGGGAACAGATACGCAGTATTTT
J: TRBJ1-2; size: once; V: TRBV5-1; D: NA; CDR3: CASSSSGGRGYGYTF; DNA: TGCGCCAGCAGCTCGTCGGGGGGGCGAGGCTATGGCTACACCTTC
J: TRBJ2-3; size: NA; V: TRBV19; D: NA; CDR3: CASSGTLRDTQYF; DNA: TGTGCCAGTAGTGGGACATTGAGAGATACGCAGTATTTT
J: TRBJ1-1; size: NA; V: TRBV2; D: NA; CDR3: CASSDRGVGTEAFF; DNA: TGTGCCAGCAGTGATCGCGGAGTGGGCACTGAAGCTTTCTTT
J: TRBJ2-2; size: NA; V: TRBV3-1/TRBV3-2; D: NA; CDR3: CASSQATGTNTGELFF; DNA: TGTGCCAGCAGCCAGGCGACGGGTACGAACACCGGGGAGCTGTTTTTT
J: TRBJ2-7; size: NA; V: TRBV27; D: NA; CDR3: CASKIGGDSYEQYF; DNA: TGTGCCAGCAAGATTGGCGGGGACTCCTACGAGCAGTACTTC
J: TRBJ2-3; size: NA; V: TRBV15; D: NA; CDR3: CATSSRWTDTQYF; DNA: TGTGCCACCAGCAGCCGGTGGACAGATACGCAGTATTTT
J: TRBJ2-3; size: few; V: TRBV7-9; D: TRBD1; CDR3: CASSQDRGEDTQYF; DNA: TGTGCCAGCAGCCAAGACAGGGGAGAGGATACGCAGTATTTT
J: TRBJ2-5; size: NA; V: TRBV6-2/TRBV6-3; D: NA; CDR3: CASSSGGETQYF; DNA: TGTGCCAGCAGCTCAGGGGGGGAGACCCAGTACTTC
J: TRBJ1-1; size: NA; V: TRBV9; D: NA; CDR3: CASSHTTRVEAFF; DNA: TGTGCCAGTTCGCATACTACTCGGGTTGAAGCTTTCTTT
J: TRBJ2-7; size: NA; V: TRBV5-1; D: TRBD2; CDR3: CASSSRGLAGGPNEQYF; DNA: TGCGCCAGCAGCTCCCGGGGACTAGCGGGGGGGCCTAACGAGCAGTACTTC
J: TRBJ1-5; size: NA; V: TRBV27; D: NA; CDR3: CASSITGIGQPQHF; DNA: TGTGCCAGCAGTATAACAGGGATCGGTCAGCCCCAGCATTTT
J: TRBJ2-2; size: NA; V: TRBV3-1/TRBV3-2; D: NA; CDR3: CASSLRISRADTGELFF; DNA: TGTGCCAGCAGCCTCCGGATCTCCAGGGCGGACACCGGGGAGCTGTTTTTT
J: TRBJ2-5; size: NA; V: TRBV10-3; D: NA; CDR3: CAISTGTPYQETQYF; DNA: TGTGCCATCAGTACCGGGACTCCGTACCAAGAGACCCAGTACTTC
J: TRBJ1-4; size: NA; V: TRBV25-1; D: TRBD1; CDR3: CASGQQGELFF; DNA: TGTGCCAGCGGACAACAGGGGGAACTGTTTTTT
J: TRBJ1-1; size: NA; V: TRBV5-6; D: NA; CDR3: CASSPGLKTEAFF; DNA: TGTGCCAGCAGCCCGGGACTGAAGACTGAAGCTTTCTTT
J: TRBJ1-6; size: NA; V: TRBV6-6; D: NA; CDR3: CASSPRESRSYNSPLHF; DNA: TGTGCCAGCAGTCCAAGGGAGTCCCGCTCCTATAATTCACCCCTCCACTTT
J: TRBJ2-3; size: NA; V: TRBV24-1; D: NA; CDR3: CATTLGGASDTQYF; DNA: TGTGCCACCACCCTAGGGGGGGCCTCAGATACGCAGTATTTT
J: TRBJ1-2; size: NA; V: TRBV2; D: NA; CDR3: CASSEGSWNYGYTF; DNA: TGTGCCAGCAGTGAAGGAAGCTGGAACTATGGCTACACCTTC
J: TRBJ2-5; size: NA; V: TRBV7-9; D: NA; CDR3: CASSRISGLETQYF; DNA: TGTGCCAGCAGTCGAATCTCGGGATTAGAGACCCAGTACTTC
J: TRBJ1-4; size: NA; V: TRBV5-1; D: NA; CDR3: CASSLAQVGGEKLFF; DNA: TGCGCCAGCAGCTTGGCGCAGGTCGGGGGTGAAAAACTGTTTTTT
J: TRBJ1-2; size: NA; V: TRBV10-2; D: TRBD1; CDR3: CASSEQIGDRGLYGYTF; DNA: TGCGCCAGCAGTGAGCAGATCGGGGACAGGGGACTCTATGGCTACACCTTC
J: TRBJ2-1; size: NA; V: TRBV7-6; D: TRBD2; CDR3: CASSLALAGGSYYGEQFF; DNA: TGTGCCAGCAGCTTAGCGCTAGCGGGGGGTAGCTATTACGGTGAGCAGTTCTTC
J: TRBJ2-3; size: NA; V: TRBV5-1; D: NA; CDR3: CASSVTTRADTQYF; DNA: TGCGCCAGCAGCGTAACCACCAGGGCAGATACGCAGTATTTT
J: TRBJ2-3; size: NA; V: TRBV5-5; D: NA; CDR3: CASSLVYQRGTDTQYF; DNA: TGTGCCAGCAGCTTGGTGTACCAGCGGGGCACAGATACGCAGTATTTT
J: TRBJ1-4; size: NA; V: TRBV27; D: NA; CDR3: CASSLGGRANEKLFF; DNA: TGTGCCAGCAGTTTAGGAGGGCGGGCTAATGAAAAACTGTTTTTT
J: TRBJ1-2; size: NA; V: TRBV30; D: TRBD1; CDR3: CAWSEDRFYGYTF; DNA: TGTGCCTGGAGCGAGGACAGGTTCTATGGCTACACCTTC
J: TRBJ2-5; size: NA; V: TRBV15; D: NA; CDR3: CATSRNYQGRETQYF; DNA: TGTGCCACCAGCAGAAACTATCAGGGGAGAGAGACCCAGTACTTC
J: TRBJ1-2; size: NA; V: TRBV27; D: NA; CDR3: CASSPFAENYGYTF; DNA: TGTGCCAGCAGTCCCTTTGCGGAGAACTATGGCTACACCTTC
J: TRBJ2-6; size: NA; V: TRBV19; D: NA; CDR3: CASSTTRFSGANVLTF; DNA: TGTGCCAGTAGTACGACACGATTCTCTGGGGCCAACGTCCTGACTTTC
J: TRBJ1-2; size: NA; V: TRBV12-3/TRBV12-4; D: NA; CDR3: CASSSGYYGYTF; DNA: NA
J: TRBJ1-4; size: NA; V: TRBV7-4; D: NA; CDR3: CASSLRGGATVLDEKLFF; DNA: TGTGCCAGCAGCTTAAGGGGCGGGGCGACAGTGTTGGATGAAAAACTGTTTTTT
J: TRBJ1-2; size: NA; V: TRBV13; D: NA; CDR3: CASSLGTGGGYTF; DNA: TGTGCCAGCAGCTTAGGTACCGGGGGTGGCTACACCTTC
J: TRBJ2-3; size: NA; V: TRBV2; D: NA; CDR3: CASRPGTSTDTQYF; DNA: TGTGCCAGCAGGCCGGGGACAAGCACAGATACGCAGTATTTT
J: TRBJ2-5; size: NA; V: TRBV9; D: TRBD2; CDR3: CASSGASGGAKETQYF; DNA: TGTGCCAGCAGCGGCGCTAGCGGGGGGGCTAAAGAGACCCAGTACTTC
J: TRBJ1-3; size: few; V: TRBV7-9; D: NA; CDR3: CASSIYPVGGYLNGNTIYF; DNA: TGTGCCAGCAGCATATACCCCGTGGGCGGGTATCTTAATGGAAACACCATATATTTT
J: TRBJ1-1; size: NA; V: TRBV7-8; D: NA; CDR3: CASSALTGNTEAFF; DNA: TGTGCCAGCAGCGCCTTGACAGGGAACACTGAAGCTTTCTTT
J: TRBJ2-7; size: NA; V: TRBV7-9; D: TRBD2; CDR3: CASSLGTSGGFSYEQYF; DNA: TGTGCCAGCAGCTTAGGGACTAGCGGGGGATTCTCCTACGAGCAGTACTTC
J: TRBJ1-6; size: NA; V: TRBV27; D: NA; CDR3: CANRHGGVNSPLHF; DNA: TGTGCCAACAGACACGGGGGAGTAAATTCACCCCTCCACTTT
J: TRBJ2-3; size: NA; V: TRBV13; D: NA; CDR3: CASSLRGDTQYF; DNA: TGTGCCAGCAGCTTAAGGGGCGATACGCAGTATTTT
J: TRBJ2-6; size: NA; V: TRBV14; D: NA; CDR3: CASSHSPVPGANVLTF; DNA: TGTGCCAGCAGCCATAGCCCGGTACCTGGGGCCAACGTCCTGACTTTC
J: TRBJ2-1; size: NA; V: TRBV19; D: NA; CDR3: CASSSLIALYSYNEQFF; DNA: TGTGCCAGTAGCTCTTTAATAGCTCTATATTCCTACAATGAGCAGTTCTTC
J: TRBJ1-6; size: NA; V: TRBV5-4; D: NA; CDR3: CASSLEGSWNSPLHF; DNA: TGTGCCAGCAGCTTGGAGGGGTCGTGGAATTCACCCCTCCACTTT
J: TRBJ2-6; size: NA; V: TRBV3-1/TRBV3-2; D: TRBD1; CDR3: CASSRDSSYSGANVLTF; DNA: TGTGCCAGCAGCCGGGACAGTTCTTACTCTGGGGCCAACGTCCTGACTTTC
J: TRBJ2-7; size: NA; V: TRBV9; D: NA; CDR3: CASSVAGGGFYEQYF; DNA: TGTGCCAGCAGCGTCGCAGGGGGAGGTTTTTACGAGCAGTACTTC
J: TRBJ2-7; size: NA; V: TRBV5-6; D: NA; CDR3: CASSTVGTYSYEQYF; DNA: TGTGCCAGCAGTACCGTCGGGACATACTCCTACGAGCAGTACTTC
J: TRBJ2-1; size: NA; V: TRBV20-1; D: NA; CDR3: CSASPGRFEQFF; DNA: TGCAGTGCTAGTCCAGGGAGGTTTGAGCAGTTCTTC
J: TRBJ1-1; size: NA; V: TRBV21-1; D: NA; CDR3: CASSKVGPEAFF; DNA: TGTGCCAGCAGCAAAGTGGGGCCTGAAGCTTTCTTT
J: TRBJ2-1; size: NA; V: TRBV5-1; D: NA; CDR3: CASRPGTQSVNEQFF; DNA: TGCGCCAGCAGGCCCGGGACTCAGTCGGTGAATGAGCAGTTCTTC
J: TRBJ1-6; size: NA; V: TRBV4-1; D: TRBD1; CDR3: CASSQDRGRENNSPLHF; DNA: TGCGCCAGCAGCCAGGACAGGGGCAGGGAAAATAATTCACCCCTCCACTTT
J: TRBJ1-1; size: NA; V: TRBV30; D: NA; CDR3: CAWSKGGEAFF; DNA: TGTGCCTGGAGTAAGGGGGGGGAAGCTTTCTTT
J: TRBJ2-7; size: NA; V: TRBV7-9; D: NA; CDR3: CASSLGQIYEQYF; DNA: TGTGCCAGCAGCTTGGGACAAATCTACGAGCAGTACTTC
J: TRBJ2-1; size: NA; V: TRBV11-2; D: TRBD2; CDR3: CASSSGTSGGPYNEQFF; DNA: TGTGCCAGCAGCTCGGGGACTAGCGGGGGTCCCTACAATGAGCAGTTCTTC
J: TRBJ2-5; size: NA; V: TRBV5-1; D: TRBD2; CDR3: CASSLARGGASQETQYF; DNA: TGCGCCAGCAGCTTGGCCCGCGGGGGGGCCTCACAAGAGACCCAGTACTTC